The clone carrying this T cell receptor beta chain was picked up a small number of times. Its matching antigen is unknown. J gave up 3 bases and V 8 bases, and 0 bases lay outside the gene matches. The CDR3 covers 12 residues. Germline V gene sequence: CDR1 ENHRY, CDR2 SYGVKD. These data are taken from a study of CD8 T cells in ankylosing spondylitis. Whole-study results and caveats: Apparently characteristic of ankylosing spondylitis blood was a TCR beta motif (about 8 highly homologous variants).

Preparation of TCR beta libraries was done by quantitative 5'-RACE with molecular barcodes. TCRdb reprocessed the 5' RACE reads with MiXCR, giving one entry per CDR3 protein. The sample carries 300,000 to 350,000 distinct CDR3 sequences, around 21% recorded once. Sequenced input: blood, either unsorted or a sorted T cell fraction (not recorded which). The receptor was isolated from a female donor with ankylosing spondylitis or in good health (not recorded which). The rearrangement joins TRBV10-3 to TRBJ1-2, with 10 nucleotides matching TRBD1. The CDR3, as DNA: TGTGCCATCGGACAGGGGGACTATGGCTACACCTTC. Protein product: CAIGQGDYGYTF.